What follows are 31 T cell receptor beta chains derived from one specimen sequenced in a study of vaccination effects on CD4 cells after COVID-19. No antigen is known for these receptors. Sequencing followed a ViraFEST assay step that expanded antigen-specific CD4+ T cells with viral peptide pools. When ten to eleven days of culture had elapsed, CD4+ T cells were isolated. According to the study, vaccine recipients showed no prior SARS-CoV-2 infection and negative nucleocapsid antibodies. Some clones are missing from TCRdb's copy, which holds only in-frame ones; the method was immunoSEQ multiplex PCR. The sample holds around 63,000 clones, over 70% seen once. The sequencing here drew on CD4+ T cells from PBMCs cultured with HCoV-OC43 spike peptides, taken before COVID-19 vaccination. The subset here: HCoV-OC43 spike overlapping peptide pool stimulation. The receptors come from a human donor who received a COVID-19 vaccine.

The gene calls are TRBV3-1 (or the pseudogene TRBV3-2) and TRBJ1-2, with D unresolved. CDR3 length equals 9 residues. V was cut by 8 bases and J by 6 bases, with 4 bases left in between. Germline assignment: CDR1 LGHDT and CDR2 YNNKEL (reference sequence). CDR3 DNA: TGTGCCAGCGGGGATGGCTACACCTTC. Protein sequence: CASGDGYTF.

The chain is built from TRBV18 and TRBJ1-2; a possible D gene is TRBD1 (5 bases). Trimming left V 2 bases short and J 2 bases short, with 9 bases between. The CDR3 consists of 14 residues. The germline gives CDR1 KGHSH, CDR2 LQKENI. The CDR3 spells CASSPTQGNYGYTF. The DNA of the CDR3 is TGTGCCAGCTCACCAACCCAGGGAAACTATGGCTACACCTTC.

The rearrangement joins TRBV24-1 to TRBJ2-3, with 7 bases lining up with TRBD2. Germline CDR1 and CDR2: KGHDR and SFDVKD. This CDR3 has 16 amino acids. V lost 1 base, J lost 1 base, and 4 bases stayed unmatched. The CDR3 region has the DNA TGTGCCACCAGTGATTTAGGTGGGGGGGGCACAGATACGCAGTATTTT. This encodes CATSDLGGGGTDTQYF.

This chain links TRBV30 with TRBJ1-6; 7 bases align to TRBD1. The germline gives CDR1 GTSNPN, CDR2 SVGIG (reference sequence). Losses at the gene ends were 2 bases for V and 9 bases for J; bases not matched to a gene: 10. CDR3 length equals 15 residues. The CDR3 reads CAWSPGQGVGSPLHF. CDR3 nucleotides: TGTGCCTGGAGTCCGGGGCAGGGGGTTGGTTCACCCCTCCACTTT.

The V call is TRBV19, the J call TRBJ1-6; 10 nucleotides line up with TRBD1. The CDR3 runs 13 residues. Unmatched junction bases numbered 2, after V lost 7 bases and J lost 8 bases. CDR1 and CDR2 from the germline V gene are LNHDA and SQIVND (reference sequence). CDR3 sequence: CASKGQGYSPLHF. The CDR3 DNA sequence: TGTGCCAGTAAGGGACAGGGGTATTCACCCCTCCACTTT.

The table lists this clone with a count of one. The V and J genes are TRBV24-1 and TRBJ2-5; 10 bases align to TRBD2. The CDR3 length is 14 residues. The V gene's germline CDR1 is KGHDR and CDR2 SFDVKD. V lost 9 bases and J lost 4; bases outside the gene matches: 7. The CDR3 is CATRDSGGGETQYF. The DNA of the CDR3 is TGTGCCACCCGGGACAGCGGGGGGGGAGAGACCCAGTACTTC.

This clone has only one observation. The chain has TRBV7-8 and TRBJ2-7; 10 positions agree with TRBD2. Looked up from germline, CDR1 is SGHVS and CDR2 is FQNEAQ. CDR3 length: 12 amino acids. V gave up 5 bases and J gave up 7 bases; unmatched junction bases: 2. The CDR3 DNA follows: TGTGCCAGCAGCCATAGCGGGGGGGAGCAGTACGTC. Protein sequence: CASSHSGGEQYV.

This chain links TRBV9 with TRBJ2-2, with 8 bases lining up with TRBD2. J gave up 7 bases and V 3 bases, and 11 bases lay outside the gene matches. The CDR3 has 16 amino acids. Germline CDR1 SGDLS, CDR2 YYNGEE. The CDR3, as DNA: TGTGCCAGCAGCGGAAGCGGGGGCCTGGCGGGCGGGGAGCTGTTTTTT. Translating gives CASSGSGGLAGGELFF.

This chain joins TRBV6-2 or TRBV6-3 and TRBJ1-2, with D perhaps matching TRBD1 (6 bases). From germline, CDR1 is MNHEY and CDR2 SVGEGT. The ends were cut back, 2 bases at V and 6 bases at J, with 13 bases in the middle. The length of the CDR3 is 14 residues. CDR3 nucleotides: TGTGCCAGCAGTTACACAGGGAAGAGGGATGGCTACACCTTC. It codes for CASSYTGKRDGYTF.

The gene calls are TRBV5-1 and TRBJ1-6; unclear D gene. The CDR3 sequence is 13 residues long. V dropped 0 bases and J dropped 6 bases, with 4 bases sitting between them. The germline CDR1 and CDR2 sequences are SGHRS and YFSETQ. The CDR3 DNA reads TGCGCCAGCAGCTTGGATTTTAATTCACCCCTCCACTTT. Translated, it gives CASSLDFNSPLHF.

This chain links TRBV9 with TRBJ2-3; D may match TRBD1 or TRBD2 (5 bases each). The CDR3 runs 17 residues. Per the germline V gene, CDR1 is SGDLS and CDR2 is YYNGEE. Trimming left V 4 bases short and J 5 bases short, with 23 bases between. This CDR3 reads CASSKTGTPLEGDTQYF. The DNA of the CDR3 is TGTGCCAGCAGCAAAACCGGGACGCCGCTTGAGGGAGATACGCAGTATTTT.

V is TRBV24-1 and J is TRBJ2-5; 7 bases align to TRBD2. The CDR3 totals 14 residues. CDR1 is KGHDR, CDR2 SFDVKD, per germline. The junction had 3 bases not matched to a gene; V was cut back by 2 bases and J by 4 bases. CDR3 nucleotides: TGTGCCACCAGTGATTCGGGGGGTGGAGAGACCCAGTACTTC. It specifies CATSDSGGGETQYF.

The chain couples TRBV6-2 or TRBV6-3 to TRBJ1-5, with D tentatively TRBD1 (5 bases). Germline-derived CDR1 and CDR2 are MNHEY and SVGEGT. V was pared by 5 bases and J by 4 bases, with 12 bases between. The CDR3 consists of 14 residues. This CDR3 is CASSHHQGNQPQHF. The DNA of the CDR3 is TGTGCCAGCAGTCACCACCAGGGAAATCAGCCCCAGCATTTT.

The V and J genes are TRBV6-2 or TRBV6-3 and TRBJ2-7; 8 positions match TRBD1. J lost 4 bases, V lost 0 bases, and 5 bases had no gene match. This CDR3 has 15 amino acids. Germline V gene sequence: CDR1 MNHEY, CDR2 SVGEGT. The CDR3 here is CASSYSTGAPYEQYV. The CDR3, as DNA: TGTGCCAGCAGTTACTCGACAGGGGCCCCGTACGAGCAGTACGTC.

This clone has a handful of counts. The chain employs TRBV6-6 and TRBJ1-1, with 10 bases identical to TRBD1. Trimming took 2 bases from V and 7 from J; bases not matched to a gene: 10. The CDR3 is 16 amino acids. Germline V gives CDR1 MNHNY, CDR2 SVGAGI (reference sequence). CDR3 bases: TGTGCCAGCAGTTACCCGGCCGGACAGGGGGTCATTGAAGCTTTCTTT. Amino acids: CASSYPAGQGVIEAFF.

This chain joins TRBV11-2 and TRBJ2-1, with TRBD1 matching over 8 bases. This CDR3 comprises 16 residues. The germline V gene encodes CDR1 SGHAT and CDR2 FQNNGV. V lost 0 bases and J lost 2; bases outside the gene matches: 3. The CDR3 bases are TGTGCCAGCAGCTTAGATGGGGACAGGACCTACAATGAGCAGTTCTTC. This sequence encodes CASSLDGDRTYNEQFF.

This clone has only a few counts. J is TRBJ1-3 and V is TRBV11-2; maybe TRBD1 (5 bases). The CDR3 totals 14 residues. With 4 bases removed from V and 2 bases from J, the gap between germline ends came to 9 bases. Germline assignment: CDR1 SGHAT and CDR2 FQNNGV. The chain's CDR3 is CASSSTVPGNTIYF. CDR3 nucleotide sequence: TGTGCCAGCAGCTCGACAGTACCTGGAAACACCATATATTTT.

This rearrangement joins TRBV7-3 to TRBJ1-3, with D possibly TRBD1 on 5 matching bases. The CDR3 covers 14 residues. The V end was cut by 2 bases, the J end by 1 base, with 6 bases between. The V gene's germline CDR1 is SGHTA and CDR2 FQGTGA. CDR3 sequence: CASSLGASGNTIYF. CDR3 nucleotides: TGTGCCAGCAGCTTAGGGGCTTCTGGAAACACCATATATTTT. Variable domain in full (rest from reference TRBV7-3 and TRBJ1-3): GAGVSQTPSNKVTEKGKYVELRCDPISGHTALYWYRQSLGQGPEFLIYFQGTGAADDSGLPNDRFFAVRPEGSVSTLKIQRTERGDSAVYLCASSLGASGNTIYFGEGSWLTVV.

The chain joins TRBV27 to TRBJ2-1; 9 bases are shared with TRBD1. In germline, CDR1 is MNHEY, CDR2 SMNVEV (reference sequence). V shed 6 bases, J shed 0 bases, and the junction held 6 bases outside the gene matches. This CDR3 region has 16 residues. The CDR3 DNA reads as TGTGCCAGCAGGCGGGACAGGGAAAGCTCCTACAATGAGCAGTTCTTC. Its protein product is CASRRDRESSYNEQFF.

The chain employs TRBV27 and TRBJ2-7; 12 nucleotides line up with TRBD1. The germline V gene has CDR1 MNHEY and CDR2 SMNVEV (reference sequence). The CDR3 covers 16 residues. J gave up 6 bases and V 8 bases, and 14 bases lay outside the gene matches. DNA for the CDR3: TGTGCCAGCTTTCCCTCCGGGACAGGGGGCTCGAGCGAGCAGTACGTC. Amino acid sequence: CASFPSGTGGSSEQYV.

This clone was recorded only once. V gene TRBV14 combines with J gene TRBJ1-1; 9 bases align to TRBD1. CDR3 length: 17 amino acids. CDR1 and CDR2 from the germline V gene are SGHDN and FVKESK. Losses at the gene ends were 3 bases for V and 2 bases for J; bases not matched to a gene: 10. In DNA form, the CDR3 reads TGTGCCAGCAGCCAGGATTTCGGACAGGGGATTAACACTGAAGCTTTCTTT. It translates to CASSQDFGQGINTEAFF.

This chain uses TRBV18 with TRBJ2-7; 9 nucleotides agree with TRBD2. The trim removed 4 bases at V and 3 bases at J, leaving 7 bases unmatched. The CDR3 is 15 residues long. Germline V lookup: CDR1 KGHSH, CDR2 LQKENI. The CDR3 reads CASSQSGGTYYEQYV. DNA for the CDR3: TGTGCCAGCTCACAGAGCGGGGGGACCTACTACGAGCAGTACGTC.

The chain carries TRBV6-1 and TRBJ2-1; 8 bases are shared with TRBD2. The J segment lost 4 bases and the V segment lost 2 bases, leaving 1 base of the junction unmatched. CDR3 length equals 14 residues. In germline, CDR1 is MNHNS, CDR2 SASEGT. CDR3 region: CASSESGGYNEQFF. CDR3 DNA sequence: TGTGCCAGCAGTGAAAGCGGGGGTTACAATGAGCAGTTCTTC.

This clone was detected only a few times. This rearrangement joins TRBV19 to TRBJ1-2; D not resolved. This CDR3 comprises 11 residues. V was cut by 4 bases and J by 4 bases, with 4 bases left in between. CDR1 and CDR2 (germline): LNHDA, SQIVND (reference sequence). CDR3 sequence (DNA): TGTGCCAGTAGTAGGCCCTATGGCTACACCTTC. Its protein product is CASSRPYGYTF.

The genes are TRBV18 and TRBJ2-5; D not certain. Germline CDR1 is KGHSH and CDR2 is LQKENI. V lost 1 base to trimming and J lost 0 bases, with 12 bases between them. CDR3 length: 16 residues. The CDR3: CASSPRLGMHQETQYF. The DNA for the CDR3 is TGTGCCAGCTCACCACGGTTAGGGATGCACCAAGAGACCCAGTACTTC.

This chain links TRBV2 with TRBJ2-7; 13 bases fit TRBD2. The CDR3 sequence is 18 residues long. J gave up 3 bases and V 2 bases, and 10 bases lay outside the gene matches. In germline, CDR1 is SNHLY, CDR2 FYNNEI. CDR3 DNA sequence: TGTGCCAGCAGTGAAAGACTAGCGGGGGGTAATGTCCACTACGAGCAGTACGTC. Protein: CASSERLAGGNVHYEQYV.

The rearrangement joins TRBV7-2 to TRBJ1-5; D is undetermined. The CDR3 consists of 15 residues. The germline CDR1 and CDR2 sequences are SGHTA and FQGNSA. Trimming shortened V by 4 bases and J by 3 bases, and 13 bases separated the two germline ends. Here the CDR3 DNA reads TGTGCCAGCAGCTCCACGGGGTTGAACAATCAGCCCCAGCATTTT. Protein product: CASSSTGLNNQPQHF.

The chain combines TRBV5-1 with TRBJ2-5, with 7 bases fitting TRBD1. The CDR3 runs 15 residues. Germline lookup yields CDR1 SGHRS and CDR2 YFSETQ. The V segment lost 5 bases and the J segment 3 bases; nucleotides outside the gene matches: 10. CDR3: CASRRTGLGEETQYF. CDR3 sequence (DNA): TGCGCCAGCAGACGGACAGGCCTTGGGGAAGAGACCCAGTACTTC.

This rearrangement joins TRBV19 to TRBJ2-3, with TRBD2 matching 9 bases. The CDR3 covers 18 residues. V was pared by 3 bases and J by 2 bases, with 12 bases of the junction left unmatched. The germline gives CDR1 LNHDA, CDR2 SQIVND (reference sequence). CDR3: CASSIRLAGTSPTDTQYF. In nucleotides, the CDR3 is TGTGCCAGTAGTATTCGCCTCGCCGGGACTAGCCCCACAGATACGCAGTATTTT.

The rearrangement joins TRBV2 to TRBJ1-5; D gene ambiguous. The V end was cut by 8 bases, the J end by 5 bases, with 13 bases between. This CDR3 comprises 13 residues. CDR1 is SNHLY and CDR2 is FYNNEI in the germline V gene. The CDR3 coding sequence is TGTGCCAGCGGACGGATTTTAGATCAGCCCCAGCATTTT. This gives the protein CASGRILDQPQHF.

The chain has TRBV6-5 and TRBJ1-2, with D perhaps TRBD1 (6 bases). The germline gives CDR1 MNHEY, CDR2 SVGAGI. Deletions cut 6 bases from V and 5 bases from J, with 10 bases between. The CDR3 length is 12 residues. DNA of the CDR3: TGTGCCAGCAGAGGACAGTGGTATGGCTACACCTTC. It encodes CASRGQWYGYTF.